A single T cell receptor (beta chain) is shown here with its context. This specimen comes from a study of blood T cell repertoires in COVID-19. Study at large: T cells, B-cell-depleted T cells, or PBMCs provided the cDNA or gDNA that served as material.

The germline V gene has CDR1 LNHDA and CDR2 SQIVND (reference sequence). This CDR3 has 20 residues. V lost 5 bases, J lost 5 bases, and 30 bases lay in between. Authors' methods: How many nucleated cells were present was estimated from reference gene primer amplification. Sequenced by immunoSEQ multiplex PCR; TCRdb stores in-frame clones only, minus some. Clone size and V and J calls were adopted from that table, with D and trimming inferred from the DNA. The data hold some 150,000 clones, with more than 70% observed a single time. The genes are TRBV19 and TRBJ1-4; no clear D gene. This clonotype originated in a woman aged 55 to 70 with acute or convalescent COVID-19. The source material was peripheral blood. The chain's CDR3 is CASSPRRVGTAGNQNEKLFF. The DNA of the CDR3 is TGTGCCAGTAGTCCGCGAAGGGTGGGAACCGCCGGGAACCAGAATGAAAAACTGTTTTTT.